This entry describes one TCR beta chain. This clonotype occurred a few times. What antigen it recognizes has not been identified. No much larger clonotype is one base removed from it; base qualities were not supplied. From the cysteine through the phenylalanine, the CDR3 covers 14 amino acids. Just CDR3 DNA is preserved here, 42 bases in frame from base 1. V and J are truncated by 4 bases and 14 bases respectively, leaving an intervening sequence of 19 bases. Per the germline V gene (reference sequence), SGHKS is the CDR1 and YYEKEE is the CDR2. This sample was included in a study of T cell repertoires in cytomegalovirus infection (dated 2019 in TCRdb). In terms of the full investigation: The HLA type of each donor mattered for the analysis, because public TCR beta signatures pointed to carriage of CMV infection along with the matching HLA type.

Sequencing was performed on an Illumina HiSeq 1500. TCRdb reprocessed the public reads (quality trimming at Q25 with fastp, clone calling with MiXCR) and kept in-frame beta chains. Every CDR3 protein is listed once, alongside the most common genes and DNA of its rows. Across this sample there are about 140,000 distinct CDR3 sequences, with 5.5% to 7% seen only once. The ten biggest clones cover about a sixth of the sample. Here is what the overall study found, with its caveats: In both this cohort and an independent cohort of some 350 donors, the cumulative frequency of public TCR beta family members distinguished carriers of CMV infection plus the relevant HLA type. The ex vivo response was dominated by HLA-C-restricted CMV-specific TCR beta clonotypes, and the single most frequent clonotype in two of eight donors was supplied by these HLA-C-restricted clonotypes.

The rearranged chain carries TRBV5-5 and TRBJ1-6; the D gene is possibly TRBD1, with 5 bases matching. Input material: PBMCs. The receptor's source is a human donor in good health (CMV status not recorded). Some clones in this sample may be carry-over from other donors' samples. The CDR3 region has the sequence CASSRDEGSVALHF. The DNA sequence follows: TGTGCCAGCAGCCGGGACGAAGGGTCAGTGGCCCTCCACTTT.